These 20 T cell receptor beta chains share one sample of origin, sequenced in a study of CXCR3-negative and CXCR3-positive naive CD8 T cells. UMI-tagged TRB cDNA libraries were built via 5' RACE. TCRdb re-called the 5' RACE reads; every CDR3 protein appears as one record, without DNA. This repertoire comprises tens of thousands of distinct CDR3 sequences; its ten largest clones make up roughly 14%. Sequencing input: memory CD8+ T cells from blood. The receptors derive from a human donor in good health. Some clones in this sample may be carry-over from other donors' samples.

CDR3 residues: CASSEMGLRETQYF. The chain joins TRBV9 to TRBJ2-5; the TRBD2 assignment by TCRdb is unverifiable without DNA. The V gene's germline CDR1 is SGDLS and CDR2 YYNGEE. The CDR3 is made up of 14 amino acids.

V is TRBV28 and J is TRBJ2-7; as DNA is missing, the TRBD1 call by TCRdb cannot be tested. In germline, CDR1 is MDHEN, CDR2 SYDVKM. This CDR3 is built from 18 residues. The CDR3 protein is CASSFEGTGVRLRYEQYF.

CDR3 sequence: CASSLSYGGGELFF. The chain combines TRBV28 with TRBJ2-2. Germline assignment: CDR1 MDHEN and CDR2 SYDVKM. This CDR3 region has 14 residues. Filled out from reference TRBV28 and TRBJ2-2, the complete variable domain reads DVKVTQSSRYLVKRTGEKVFLECVQDMDHENMFWYRQDPGLGLRLIYFSYDVKMKEKGDIPEGYSVSREKKERFSLILESASTNQTSMYLCASSLSYGGGELFFGEGSRLTVL.

This rearrangement joins TRBV13 to TRBJ1-1; TCRdb outputs TRBD1, but without DNA this stays unchecked. The CDR3 sequence is 14 residues long. The germline V gene has CDR1 PRHDT and CDR2 FYEKMQ (reference sequence). CDR3 region: CASSWLGGGTEAFF.

The chain carries TRBV28 and TRBJ2-1; absent DNA, TCRdb's TRBD1 call cannot be checked. This CDR3 region has 17 residues. Germline V gene sequence: CDR1 MDHEN, CDR2 SYDVKM. The CDR3 here is CASSLFPQQVSVNEQFF.

CDR3 region: CASSETVNRGDEQYF. The chain carries TRBV2 and TRBJ2-7; TCRdb indicates TRBD1, and absent DNA this call remains unverified. This CDR3 contains 15 residues. CDR1 and CDR2 (germline): SNHLY, FYNNEI.

V usage is TRBV5-5 and J usage is TRBJ2-2. Germline V gene sequence: CDR1 SGHKS, CDR2 YYEKEE (reference sequence). The length of the CDR3 is 14 residues. The CDR3 spells CASSLGGFTGELFF. The full variable domain, its missing parts supplied by reference TRBV5-5 and TRBJ2-2, is DAGVTQSPTHLIKTRGQQVTLRCSPISGHKSVSWYQQVLGQGPQFIFQYYEKEERGRGNFPDRFSARQFPNYSSELNVNALLLGDSALYLCASSLGGFTGELFFGEGSRLTVL.

The V gene is TRBV27, the J gene TRBJ2-5; the TRBD2 assignment by TCRdb is unverifiable without DNA. The CDR3 is made up of 16 amino acids. Germline V gives CDR1 MNHEY, CDR2 SMNVEV (reference sequence). CDR3: CASSLLSGSAQETQYF.

The chain joins TRBV3-1 to TRBJ2-2; the TCRdb D gene call, TRBD2, has no DNA to confirm it. Germline-derived CDR1 and CDR2 are LGHDT and YNNKEL (reference sequence). The CDR3 runs to 16 residues. This CDR3 is CASSQDSGGNTGELFF.

This chain uses TRBV29-1 with TRBJ2-4; the TCRdb call, TRBD2, lacks DNA for checking. This CDR3 has 15 residues. Germline lookup yields CDR1 SQVTM and CDR2 ANQGSEA. This CDR3 is CSVEDSGVSQNIQYF.

The V gene is TRBV6-6, the J gene TRBJ2-1; TCRdb proposes TRBD2, but this gene call is untestable without DNA. Looked up from germline, CDR1 is MNHNY and CDR2 is SVGAGI (reference sequence). CDR3 length: 17 residues. CDR3 protein: CASSETSGGFAYNEQFF.

This sequence joins TRBV29-1 and TRBJ1-1. The CDR3 contains 12 residues. The V gene's germline CDR1 is SQVTM and CDR2 ANQGSEA. CDR3 region: CSVEVGNTEAFF.

This chain uses TRBV7-9 with TRBJ1-3; TCRdb designates TRBD1, a call that cannot be tested without DNA. The CDR3 covers 18 residues. CDR1 and CDR2 (germline): SEHNR, FQNEAQ (reference sequence). CDR3 sequence reads: CASSLLGQGVLSGNTIYF.

The chain combines TRBV12-3 or TRBV12-4 with TRBJ2-1; checking the TCRdb D call of TRBD1 is not possible without DNA. This CDR3 is 16 amino acids long. CDR3 protein: CASSPVRDRPYNEQFF.

The rearrangement links TRBV5-1 to TRBJ2-1; the TCRdb D gene call, TRBD1, has no DNA to confirm it. Germline-derived CDR1 and CDR2 are SGHRS and YFSETQ. The CDR3 has 14 residues. The CDR3 reads CASSLGQGANEQFF. Supplemented by reference TRBV5-1 and TRBJ2-1, the full variable domain reads KAGVTQTPRYLIKTRGQQVTLSCSPISGHRSVSWYQQTPGQGLQFLFEYFSETQRNKGNFPGRFSGRQFSNSRSEMNVSTLELGDSALYLCASSLGQGANEQFFGPGTRLTVL.

CDR3: CAISGSGKKNTGELFF. The genes are TRBV10-3 and TRBJ2-2; TCRdb's D call of TRBD1 is untestable without DNA. Germline V gives CDR1 ENHRY, CDR2 SYGVKD. The CDR3 covers 16 residues.

This sequence joins TRBV14 and TRBJ2-7; TCRdb outputs TRBD2, but without DNA this stays unchecked. CDR1 is SGHDN and CDR2 is FVKESK in the germline V gene. The CDR3 totals 15 residues. Here the CDR3 reads CASSQERGPSYEQYF. Looking up the rest from reference TRBV14 and TRBJ2-7 gives the full variable domain: EAGVTQFPSHSVIEKGQTVTLRCDPISGHDNLYWYRRVMGKEIKFLLHFVKESKQDESGMPNNRFLAERTGGTYSTLKVQPAELEDSGVYFCASSQERGPSYEQYFGPGTRLTVT.

The chain links TRBV7-9 to TRBJ2-7; without DNA, the TCRdb call of TRBD1 cannot be checked. The CDR3 contains 13 residues. Germline V gene lookup returns CDR1 SEHNR and CDR2 FQNEAQ (reference sequence). CDR3 region: CASSLGDRWEQYF.

This chain links TRBV6-5 with TRBJ2-1; the D call from TCRdb, TRBD2, cannot be confirmed without DNA. The V gene's germline CDR1 is MNHEY and CDR2 SVGAGI. The CDR3 loop spans 14 amino acids. The CDR3 spells CASSYGTRPDEQFF.

V gene TRBV18 combines with J gene TRBJ1-5; the TCRdb call, TRBD1, lacks DNA for checking. CDR1 is KGHSH, CDR2 LQKENI, per germline. The CDR3 sequence is 16 residues long. This CDR3 reads CASSPGEGNSNQPQHF. Drawing the rest from reference TRBV18 and TRBJ1-5, the complete variable domain is NAGVMQNPRHLVRRRGQEARLRCSPMKGHSHVYWYRQLPEEGLKFMVYLQKENIIDESGMPKERFSAEFPKEGPSILRIQQVVRGDSAAYFCASSPGEGNSNQPQHFGDGTRLSIL.